This T cell receptor beta chain was captured in a study of shared clonotypes between healthy human individuals (TCRdb year 2020). At the level of the whole study: Three men and two women, aged 18 to 49 years, made up the cohort. For each donor, CD4 naive and CD4 memory were each run on three plates, CD8 naive on two plates, and CD8 memory on one plate. The study deeply sequenced blood TCR repertoires of five healthy adults to estimate repertoire size and the extent of clonotype sharing between individuals. To increase sequencing depth and limit assay-specific biases, different laboratories used diverse techniques to prepare libraries and sequence TCR repertoires. Per donor, leukapheresis produced somewhere between about 0.85 and 8.9 billion PBMCs. Broad study findings and their caveats: Compared with non-shared clonotypes, clonotypes shared by all four sorted-subset donors had higher generation probabilities. Naive subsets generally had larger estimated clonotype richness than memory subsets did. Even with the large sequencing depth, rarefaction of the sorted-subset datasets indicated that sequencing was incomplete. Because the study included only a small number of donors, the genetic and exposure-history diversity represented was limited. Only blood was sampled, and tissue TCR repertoires likely differ from those in blood. Pairwise subsampling indicated that sequencing depth was expected to affect the degree of clonotype sharing among donors. When a handful of donors were compared, the shared fraction of clonotypes was about 5.4% for naive CD4, around 3.6% for naive CD8, about 2.5% for memory CD4, and less than 0.5% for memory CD8.

The donors were healthy, HIV-negative adults who had no recently reported acute infections or vaccinations. Only Caucasian adults living in Nashville, Tennessee, USA were represented among the donors. CD4+ T cells were enriched through magnetic negative selection, after which naive cells were positively selected on CD45RA and the remaining negative fraction served as the memory subset. Blood was obtained by leukapheresis, after which PBMCs were separated by Ficoll-Histopaque density gradient centrifugation and cryopreserved in liquid nitrogen vapor phase. Analytical flow cytometry was used to check the purity and quantity of every magnetically sorted T cell population. Genomic DNA was isolated from every sorted fraction and measured by UV absorbance on a Nanodrop 2000c. TCR CDR3 regions were amplified from genomic DNA by multiplex PCR using the deep immunoSEQ assay. Genomic DNA extracted from each cell subset was distributed evenly over all wells of several immunoSEQ 96-well plates, and each plate served as one replicate. For sorted subsets, approximately 200 ng of genomic DNA, equivalent to 30,000 or so T cell genomes, went into each replicate PCR. The purified libraries were quantified using a Qubit 3.0 fluorometer, sized with a Bioanalyzer 2100, and then quantified again using the KAPA Library Quantification kit. Every immunoSEQ 96-well plate was sequenced on a dedicated single-read 150-cycle Illumina NextSeq 550 flow cell. The authors processed their data as follows. Because only junctional sequences without quality scores were contained in the immunoSEQ output, filtering matching that applied to full-length reads could not be performed. To assign V/J genes and CDR3, sequences were annotated against IMGT germline references using PyIR, a Python wrapper for IgBLAST v1.9. Reads with weak V/J assignments (E-value above 1e-6), missing CDR3, stop codons, out-of-frame junctions, or ambiguous translated residues were removed. V3J clonotypes were defined as sequences sharing an identical inferred V gene, J gene, and CDR3 amino acid sequence. Percentage overlap between repertoires was computed as shared unique clonotypes divided by the size of the smaller repertoire. RTK rarefaction, the Chao1 estimator, and Recon v2.1 estimates of unobserved clonotypes were used to assess repertoire richness. Generation probabilities for all TCRbeta clonotypes obtained by the gDNA method from several donors were computed using OLGA. TCRdb limited this immuneACCESS table to in-frame rearrangements with V and J called. A share of clones is missing; checked studies link under half to unresolved V genes, and the rest is unexplained. That table supplies the V and J calls and clone size; D and trimming were determined from the DNA. The sample records approximately 1,000,000 clones, approximately 75% of which are singletons. The ten largest clonotypes hold over 0.8% of the sample.

To note about this clone: This clone's antigen is unknown. Base qualities are not provided; no much larger clone lies one nucleotide away.

From cysteine to phenylalanine, the CDR3 is 16 amino acids long. Just the 48-base CDR3 DNA is kept, in frame starting at base 1. The germline V gene sets CDR1 to LGHNA and CDR2 to YNFKEQ. Trimming takes 3 bases from V and 0 bases from J, and the germline ends sit 14 bases apart. The sequence is built from TRBV4-2 and TRBJ1-1; the D gene is not confidently resolved. Input material: memory CD4+ T cells from PBMCs. Explained via the paper, the cell subset or site label denotes: CD45RA-negative fraction. The clonotype was recovered from a man aged 18 to 35 in good health. Some clones in this sample may be carry-over from other donors' samples. The DNA reads as follows: TGTGCCAGCAGCCATGCCCTAGGGAGTATGAACACTGAAGCTTTCTTT. It is translated as CASSHALGSMNTEAFF.